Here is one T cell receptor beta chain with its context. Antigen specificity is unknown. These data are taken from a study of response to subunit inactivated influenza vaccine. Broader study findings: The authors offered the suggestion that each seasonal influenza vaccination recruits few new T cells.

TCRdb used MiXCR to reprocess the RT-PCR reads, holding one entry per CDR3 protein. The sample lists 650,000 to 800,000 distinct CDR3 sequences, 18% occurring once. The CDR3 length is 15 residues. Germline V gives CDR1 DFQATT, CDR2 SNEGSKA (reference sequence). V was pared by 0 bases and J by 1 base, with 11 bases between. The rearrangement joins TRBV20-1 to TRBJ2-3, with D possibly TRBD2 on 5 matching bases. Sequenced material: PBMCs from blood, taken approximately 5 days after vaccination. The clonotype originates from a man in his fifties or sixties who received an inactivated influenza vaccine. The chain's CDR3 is CSAREDLAGTDTQYF. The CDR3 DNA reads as TGCAGTGCTAGAGAGGACTTGGCGGGCACAGATACGCAGTATTTT.